This T cell receptor beta chain was captured in a study of blood T cell repertoires in COVID-19. Study context: Specimens from acute and convalescent COVID-19 originated in the United States, Italy and Spain.

Original analysis: The authors estimated nucleated cell counts from reference gene primer amplification. Produced via immunoSEQ multiplex PCR; TCRdb's table is partial and in-frame only. The V and J calls and clone size are taken from that table; D and trimming were inferred from the DNA. The table records 200,000 to 300,000 clones, roughly 86% of them present only once. Trimming took 5 bases from V and 3 from J, leaving 10 bases between them. Germline values: CDR1 SGHAT, CDR2 FQNNGV. The CDR3 consists of 13 residues. The chain has TRBV11-2 and TRBJ2-5; D is perhaps TRBD2 (5 bases). The sample comprised peripheral blood. The clonotype was recovered from an older woman who had recovered from COVID-19. The CDR3 nucleotides are TGTGCCAGCAGCCCGGACTTAAAAGAGACCCAGTACTTC. It encodes CASSPDLKETQYF.